The rows below give T cell receptor beta chains drawn from one sample of a study of shared clonotypes between healthy human individuals. The repertoire was sequenced with immunoSEQ multiplex PCR; TCRdb's copy has only in-frame clones and lacks some. This table has 600,000 to 700,000 clones, about 80% appearing once. Input material: memory CD4+ T cells sorted from blood. These receptors were taken from a woman in her twenties or thirties in good health. Both conserved end residues are part of each CDR3. Each record gives: V gene, J gene, CDR3 protein.

v_call: TRBV5-1; j_call: TRBJ2-7; cdr3_aa: CASSVSVSAGRDEQYF
v_call: TRBV6-1; j_call: TRBJ2-3; cdr3_aa: CASKLMSGTDTQYF
v_call: TRBV20-1; j_call: TRBJ1-2; cdr3_aa: CSAGDNYGYTF
v_call: TRBV2; j_call: TRBJ1-5; cdr3_aa: CASNPQGFGNQPQHF
v_call: TRBV7-8; j_call: TRBJ2-3; cdr3_aa: CASSLVVDWRVDTQYF
v_call: TRBV10-1; j_call: TRBJ2-1; cdr3_aa: CASSEGGSGYNEQFF
v_call: TRBV5-1; j_call: TRBJ1-4; cdr3_aa: CASSFDSTNEKLFF
v_call: TRBV18; j_call: TRBJ2-5; cdr3_aa: CASSEQNQETQYF
v_call: TRBV11-3; j_call: TRBJ2-7; cdr3_aa: CASSSGLAGGEQYF
v_call: TRBV5-4; j_call: TRBJ1-1; cdr3_aa: CASSLAGLAEAFF
v_call: TRBV5-4; j_call: TRBJ1-2; cdr3_aa: CASSSGGAATYGYTF
v_call: TRBV2; j_call: TRBJ2-2; cdr3_aa: CASSTPGGTGELFF
v_call: TRBV4-1; j_call: TRBJ1-2; cdr3_aa: CASRSVGQEGYGYTF
v_call: TRBV18; j_call: TRBJ1-5; cdr3_aa: CASSPSGQGIQPQHF
v_call: TRBV5-1; j_call: TRBJ1-1; cdr3_aa: CASSLEGRGKAEAFF
v_call: TRBV25-1; j_call: TRBJ2-7; cdr3_aa: CASSESKGTYEQYF
v_call: TRBV5-1; j_call: TRBJ2-3; cdr3_aa: CASSLGGGPSTDTQYF
v_call: TRBV5-1; j_call: TRBJ2-1; cdr3_aa: CASSLAGENEQFF
v_call: TRBV10-3; j_call: TRBJ1-2; cdr3_aa: CAIRDRGGYTF
v_call: TRBV19; j_call: TRBJ2-2; cdr3_aa: CASRTGFTGELFF
v_call: TRBV6-5; j_call: TRBJ2-5; cdr3_aa: CASSFYVGTPQETQYF
v_call: TRBV27; j_call: TRBJ2-7; cdr3_aa: CASSPGTGGNEQYF
v_call: TRBV28; j_call: TRBJ2-1; cdr3_aa: CASSLIRAEQFF
v_call: TRBV5-4; j_call: TRBJ2-7; cdr3_aa: CASSPGQFALGEQYF
v_call: TRBV19; j_call: TRBJ1-5; cdr3_aa: CASGSYRAGNQPQHF